This T cell receptor (beta chain) originates from a study of blood T cell repertoires in COVID-19. The germline gives CDR1 KGHSH, CDR2 LQKENI. CDR3 size: 13 residues. Trimming took 3 bases from V and 5 from J, leaving 10 bases between them. Using immunoSEQ multiplex PCR, the repertoire was profiled, and TCRdb retains in-frame clones only, with some absent. The table includes some 250,000 clones, 88% detected once. This clone was seen a single time. This rearrangement joins TRBV18 to TRBJ2-5; D is unclear. This sequence was found in a woman aged 40 to 55 who had recovered from COVID-19. The sequenced sample consisted of peripheral blood. CDR3 DNA sequence: TGTGCCAGCTCACCGACGTCCAGGGAGACCCAGTACTTC. Encoded protein: CASSPTSRETQYF. Based on the CDR3 plus reference TRBV18 and TRBJ2-5, the full variable domain is NAGVMQNPRHLVRRRGQEARLRCSPMKGHSHVYWYRQLPEEGLKFMVYLQKENIIDESGMPKERFSAEFPKEGPSILRIQQVVRGDSAAYFCASSPTSRETQYFGPGTRLLVL.